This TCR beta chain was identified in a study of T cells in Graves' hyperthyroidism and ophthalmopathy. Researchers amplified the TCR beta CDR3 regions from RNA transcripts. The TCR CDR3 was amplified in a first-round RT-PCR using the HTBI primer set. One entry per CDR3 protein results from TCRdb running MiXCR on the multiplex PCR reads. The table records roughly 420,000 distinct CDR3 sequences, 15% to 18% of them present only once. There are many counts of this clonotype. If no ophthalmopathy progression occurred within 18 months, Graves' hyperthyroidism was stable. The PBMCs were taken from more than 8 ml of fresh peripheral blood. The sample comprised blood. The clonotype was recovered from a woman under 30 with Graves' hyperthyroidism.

CDR3 DNA sequence: TGTGCCAGCGGAATCTCCTACGAGCAGTACTTC. This sequence encodes CASGISYEQYF. The chain joins TRBV27 to TRBJ2-7; D call uncertain. The CDR3 contains 11 residues. V was pared by 8 bases and J by 0 bases, with 5 bases between. CDR1 and CDR2 from the germline V gene are MNHEY and SMNVEV (reference sequence).